This T cell receptor beta chain was identified during a study of blood T cell repertoires in COVID-19. Turning to the study itself: T cells, B-cell-depleted T cells, or PBMCs supplied cDNA or gDNA.

The Seattle patients, enrolled during active infection, were followed longitudinally. Assay: immunoSEQ multiplex PCR; the TCRdb copy retains only in-frame clones and omits some. The sample comprises about 200,000 clones, around 79% of which are singletons, and about 6.5% rests with the top ten. This clonotype originated in a woman aged 40 to 50 with COVID-19, enrolled during active disease. Sequencing used peripheral blood.

The DNA for the CDR3 is TGTGCCAGCAGCTTACCTCCACTGCATGAGCAGTTCTTC. It specifies CASSLPPLHEQFF. The chain couples TRBV11-1 to TRBJ2-1; D is uncertain. Trimming cost V 2 bases and J 8 bases, with 10 bases left between them. Germline V gives CDR1 SGHAT, CDR2 FQDESV (reference sequence). The CDR3 totals 13 residues.